These T cell receptor beta chains were read from a single sample in a study of cytomegalovirus exposure and HLA in healthy donors. Using immunoSEQ multiplex PCR, the repertoire was profiled, and TCRdb retains in-frame clones only, with some absent. In the table there are about 77,000 clones, about 73% of which are singletons. The sequenced sample consisted of PBMCs. The receptors were gathered from a man aged 35-49 years in good health and CMV-seronegative. CDR3s include the opening cysteine and the closing phenylalanine or tryptophan. The D gene is left open where the match is weak. Not all rows give a size; the values are once, few, many and, for expanded clones, a class.

TRBJ1-2,NA,TRBV29-1,NA,CSVEGQGRGYGYTF,TGCAGCGTTGAAGGGCAGGGGAGGGGTTATGGCTACACCTTC
TRBJ2-7,NA,TRBV6-1,TRBD2,CASRKSEAGAGEQYF,TGTGCCAGCAGGAAAAGCGAAGCGGGAGCAGGCGAGCAGTACTTC
TRBJ1-1,NA,TRBV28,TRBD1,CASSEGRTRGTEAFF,TGTGCCAGCAGCGAAGGTCGGACCAGGGGGACTGAAGCTTTCTTT
TRBJ2-1,few,TRBV15,TRBD1,CATSHRQGGRDEQFF,TGTGCCACCAGCCACCGACAGGGGGGTAGGGATGAGCAGTTCTTC
TRBJ1-4,NA,TRBV28,TRBD1,CASRNQGGANEKLFF,TGTGCCAGCAGGAACCAGGGGGGAGCTAATGAAAAACTGTTTTTT
TRBJ2-5,NA,TRBV15,NA,CATSRGNGETQYF,TGTGCCACCAGCAGAGGTAACGGGGAGACCCAGTACTTC
TRBJ2-2,NA,TRBV6-4,NA,CASSIEDSTGELFF,TGTGCCAGCAGTATCGAGGACAGTACCGGGGAGCTGTTTTTT
TRBJ2-7,NA,TRBV4-1,NA,CASSQDPPGATLTYEQYF,TGCGCCAGCAGCCAAGACCCCCCGGGAGCGACTCTGACCTACGAGCAGTACTTC
TRBJ2-1,NA,TRBV4-1,NA,CASSQEGGGVIDEQFF,TGCGCCAGCAGCCAAGAAGGAGGAGGGGTGATTGATGAGCAGTTCTTC
TRBJ2-1,NA,TRBV9,NA,CASSERASSYNEQFF,TGTGCCAGCAGCGAGAGGGCCAGCTCCTACAATGAGCAGTTCTTC
TRBJ1-5,once,TRBV28,NA,CASSLEGGMRNQPQHF,TGTGCCAGCAGTTTAGAGGGTGGGATGAGGAATCAGCCCCAGCATTTT
TRBJ1-4,NA,TRBV6-1,NA,CASSDRGSEKLFF,TGTGCCAGCAGTGACAGGGGAAGCGAAAAACTGTTTTTT
TRBJ1-5,NA,TRBV28,NA,CASSFYGLLGNQPQHF,TGTGCCAGCAGTTTTTATGGACTTTTAGGAAATCAGCCCCAGCATTTT
TRBJ1-1,NA,TRBV4-2,NA,CASSQELIRTEAFF,TGTGCCAGCAGCCAAGAACTAATACGCACTGAAGCTTTCTTT
TRBJ1-4,few,TRBV28,TRBD1,CASGHRGKNEKLFF,TGTGCCAGCGGCCACAGGGGCAAGAATGAAAAACTGTTTTTT
TRBJ1-4,NA,TRBV6-6,NA,CASTDSTKGEKLFF,TGTGCCAGCACCGACAGCACAAAGGGCGAAAAACTGTTTTTT
TRBJ2-7,NA,TRBV7-2,NA,CASSFGQILYEQYF,TGTGCCAGCAGCTTCGGACAGATCCTCTACGAGCAGTACTTC
TRBJ2-3,NA,TRBV25-1,NA,CASSGSGDTQYF,TGTGCCAGCAGTGGTAGCGGAGATACGCAGTATTTT
TRBJ1-5,NA,TRBV28,NA,CASRGGGISNQPQHF,TGTGCCAGCAGGGGCGGGGGGATAAGCAATCAGCCCCAGCATTTT
TRBJ1-5,once,TRBV28,TRBD1,CASNPGGFQPQHF,TGTGCCAGCAACCCAGGGGGCTTTCAGCCCCAGCATTTT
TRBJ2-2,NA,TRBV6-4,NA,CASSEGGDTGELFF,TGTGCCAGCAGTGAAGGGGGAGACACCGGGGAGCTGTTTTTT
TRBJ1-5,NA,TRBV6-5,NA,CASSYLGAGQPQHF,TGTGCCAGCAGTTATTTGGGGGCCGGGCAGCCCCAGCATTTT
TRBJ1-1,few,TRBV5-1,TRBD1,CASSLDRGPVEAFF,TGCGCCAGCAGCTTGGACAGGGGGCCTGTTGAAGCTTTCTTT
TRBJ2-7,NA,TRBV7-3,TRBD2,CAGSPAPGGYEQYF,TGTGCCGGCAGCCCAGCCCCGGGGGGCTACGAGCAGTACTTC
TRBJ2-7,NA,TRBV30,NA,CAWSVRWGYEQYF,TGTGCCTGGAGTGTACGGTGGGGCTACGAGCAGTACTTC
TRBJ1-4,NA,TRBV5-1,TRBD1,CASSPGGTGEKLFF,TGCGCCAGCAGTCCAGGGGGAACGGGTGAAAAACTGTTTTTT
TRBJ2-5,NA,TRBV5-4,TRBD2,CASSSGLAGGSETQYF,TGTGCCAGCAGCTCCGGACTAGCGGGAGGGTCTGAGACCCAGTACTTC
TRBJ1-5,once,TRBV27,NA,CASSPAGVRPQHF,TGTGCCAGCAGCCCTGCGGGCGTCCGTCCCCAGCATTTT
TRBJ1-2,NA,TRBV28,NA,CASSPSVSFYGYTF,TGTGCCAGCAGTCCCTCAGTCTCATTCTATGGCTACACCTTC
TRBJ1-1,NA,TRBV9,TRBD1,CASSGTGGIGTEAFF,TGTGCCAGCAGCGGTACAGGGGGCATAGGAACTGAAGCTTTCTTT
TRBJ2-7,NA,TRBV4-3,TRBD2,CASSQTSGSSYEQYF,TGCGCCAGCAGCCAGACTAGCGGGAGCTCCTACGAGCAGTACTTC
TRBJ1-2,few,TRBV29-1,TRBD1,CSAEGDRGNYGYTF,TGCAGCGCTGAGGGAGACAGGGGTAACTATGGCTACACCTTC
TRBJ1-4,once,TRBV28,NA,CASSTRGDVNEKLFF,TGTGCCAGCAGCACACGGGGGGACGTTAATGAAAAACTGTTTTTT
TRBJ2-1,NA,TRBV19,NA,CASSISPAGHYNEQFF,TGTGCCAGTAGTATCAGTCCAGCGGGTCATTACAATGAGCAGTTCTTC